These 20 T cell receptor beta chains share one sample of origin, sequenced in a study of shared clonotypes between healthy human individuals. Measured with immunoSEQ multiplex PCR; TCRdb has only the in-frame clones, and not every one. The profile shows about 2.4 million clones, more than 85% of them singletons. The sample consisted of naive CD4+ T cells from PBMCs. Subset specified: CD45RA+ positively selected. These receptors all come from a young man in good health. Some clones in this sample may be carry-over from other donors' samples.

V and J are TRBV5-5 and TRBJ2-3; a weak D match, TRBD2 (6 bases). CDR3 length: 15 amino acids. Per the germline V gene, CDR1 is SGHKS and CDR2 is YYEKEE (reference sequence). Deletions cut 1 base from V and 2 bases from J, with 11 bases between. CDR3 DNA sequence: TGTGCCAGCAGCTTGACGGGACTTTCCACAGATACGCAGTATTTT. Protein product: CASSLTGLSTDTQYF.

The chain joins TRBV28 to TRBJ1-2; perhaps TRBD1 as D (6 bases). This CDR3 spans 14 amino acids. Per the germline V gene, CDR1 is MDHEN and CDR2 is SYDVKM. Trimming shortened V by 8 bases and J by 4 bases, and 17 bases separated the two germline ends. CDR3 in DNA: TGTGCCAGCCACCGGGACAACAAGAGCTATGGCTACACCTTC. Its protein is CASHRDNKSYGYTF.

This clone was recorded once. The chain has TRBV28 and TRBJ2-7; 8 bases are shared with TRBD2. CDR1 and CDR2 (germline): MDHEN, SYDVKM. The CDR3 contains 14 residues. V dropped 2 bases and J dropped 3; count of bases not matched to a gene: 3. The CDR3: CASSLPLAVYEQYF. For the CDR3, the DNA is TGTGCCAGCAGTTTACCACTAGCGGTCTACGAGCAGTACTTC.

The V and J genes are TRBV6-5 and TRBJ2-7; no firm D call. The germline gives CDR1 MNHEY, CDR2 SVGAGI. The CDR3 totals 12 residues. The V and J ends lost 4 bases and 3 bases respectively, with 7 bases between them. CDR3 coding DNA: TGTGCCAGCAGTTCCCCCCTCTACGAGCAGTACTTC. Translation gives CASSSPLYEQYF.

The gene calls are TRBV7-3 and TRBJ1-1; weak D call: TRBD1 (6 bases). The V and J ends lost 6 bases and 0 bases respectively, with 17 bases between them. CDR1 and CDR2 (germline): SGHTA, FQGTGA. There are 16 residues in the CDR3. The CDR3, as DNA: TGTGCCAGCAGACCACAGGGTAGTAGAATGAACACTGAAGCTTTCTTT. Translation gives CASRPQGSRMNTEAFF.

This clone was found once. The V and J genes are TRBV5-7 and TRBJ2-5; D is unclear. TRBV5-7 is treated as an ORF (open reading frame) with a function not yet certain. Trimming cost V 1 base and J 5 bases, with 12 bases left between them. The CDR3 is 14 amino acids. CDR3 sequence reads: CASSLSAGAETQYF. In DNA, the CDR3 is TGTGCCAGCAGCTTGTCGGCAGGAGCGGAGACCCAGTACTTC.

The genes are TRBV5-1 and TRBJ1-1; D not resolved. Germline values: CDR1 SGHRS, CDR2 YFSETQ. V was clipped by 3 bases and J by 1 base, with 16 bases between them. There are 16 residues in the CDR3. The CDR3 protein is CASSSPRAAQNTEAFF. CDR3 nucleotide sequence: TGCGCCAGCAGCTCACCCCGCGCAGCCCAGAACACTGAAGCTTTCTTT.

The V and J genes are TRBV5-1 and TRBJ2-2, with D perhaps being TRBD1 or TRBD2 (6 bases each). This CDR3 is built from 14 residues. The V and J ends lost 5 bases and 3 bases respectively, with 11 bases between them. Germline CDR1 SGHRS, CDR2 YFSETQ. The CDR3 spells CASRERGDTGELFF. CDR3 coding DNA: TGCGCCAGCAGGGAAAGGGGGGACACCGGGGAGCTGTTTTTT. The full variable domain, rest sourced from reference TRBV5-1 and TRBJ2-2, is KAGVTQTPRYLIKTRGQQVTLSCSPISGHRSVSWYQQTPGQGLQFLFEYFSETQRNKGNFPGRFSGRQFSNSRSEMNVSTLELGDSALYLCASRERGDTGELFFGEGSRLTVL.

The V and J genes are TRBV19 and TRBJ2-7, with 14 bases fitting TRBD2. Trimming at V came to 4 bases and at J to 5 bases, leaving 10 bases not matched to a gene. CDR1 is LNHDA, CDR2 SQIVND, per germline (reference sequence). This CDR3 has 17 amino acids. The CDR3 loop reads CASSKPSGTSGSHEQYF. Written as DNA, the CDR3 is TGTGCCAGTAGTAAACCCTCCGGGACTAGCGGGAGCCACGAGCAGTACTTC.

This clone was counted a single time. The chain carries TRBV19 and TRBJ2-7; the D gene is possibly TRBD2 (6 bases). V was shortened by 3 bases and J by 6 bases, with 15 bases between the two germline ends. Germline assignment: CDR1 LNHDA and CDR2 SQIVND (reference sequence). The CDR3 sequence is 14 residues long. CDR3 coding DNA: TGTGCCAGTAGTATCGGGGACTTCCTTCGCGAGCAGTACTTC. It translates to CASSIGDFLREQYF.

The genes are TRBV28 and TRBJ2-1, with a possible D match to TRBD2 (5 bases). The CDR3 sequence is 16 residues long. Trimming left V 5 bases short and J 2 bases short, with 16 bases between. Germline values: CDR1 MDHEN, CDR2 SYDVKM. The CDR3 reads CASSQSSSPTYNEQFF. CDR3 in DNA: TGTGCCAGCAGTCAGTCTAGCTCACCTACCTACAATGAGCAGTTCTTC.

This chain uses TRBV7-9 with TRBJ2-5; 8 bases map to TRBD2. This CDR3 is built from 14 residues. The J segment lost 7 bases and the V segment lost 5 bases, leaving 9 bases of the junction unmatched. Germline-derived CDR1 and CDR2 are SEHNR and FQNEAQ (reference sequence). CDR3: CASSPGGGRGTQYF. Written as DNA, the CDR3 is TGTGCCAGCAGCCCAGGCGGGGGGAGGGGGACCCAGTACTTC.

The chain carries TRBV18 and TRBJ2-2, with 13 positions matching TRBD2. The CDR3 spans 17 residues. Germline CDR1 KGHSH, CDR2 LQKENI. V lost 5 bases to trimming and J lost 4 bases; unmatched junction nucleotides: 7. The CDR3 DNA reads TGTGCCAGCTCAACAAGGAGGACTAGCGGGGGCACCGGGGAGCTGTTTTTT. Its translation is CASSTRRTSGGTGELFF.

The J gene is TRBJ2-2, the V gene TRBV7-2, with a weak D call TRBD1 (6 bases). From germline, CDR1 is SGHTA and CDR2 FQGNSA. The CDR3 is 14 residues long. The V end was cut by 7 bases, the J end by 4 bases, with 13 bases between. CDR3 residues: CASKYGQTTGELFF. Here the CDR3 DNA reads TGTGCCAGCAAATACGGACAGACCACCGGGGAGCTGTTTTTT.

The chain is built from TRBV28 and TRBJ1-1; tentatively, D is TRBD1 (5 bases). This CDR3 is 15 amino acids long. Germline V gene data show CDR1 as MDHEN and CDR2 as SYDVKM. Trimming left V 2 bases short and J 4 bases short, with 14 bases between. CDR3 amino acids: CASSLGGVWITEAFF. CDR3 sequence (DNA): TGTGCCAGCAGTTTAGGGGGGGTTTGGATCACTGAAGCTTTCTTT.

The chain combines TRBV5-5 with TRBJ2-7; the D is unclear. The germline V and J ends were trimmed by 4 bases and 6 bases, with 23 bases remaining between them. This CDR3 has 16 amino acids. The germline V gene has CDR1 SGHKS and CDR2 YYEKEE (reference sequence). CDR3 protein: CASSVQFYAAEGEQYF. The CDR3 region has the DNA TGTGCCAGCAGCGTTCAGTTTTATGCGGCGGAAGGCGAGCAGTACTTC. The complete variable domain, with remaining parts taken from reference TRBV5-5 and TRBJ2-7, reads DAGVTQSPTHLIKTRGQQVTLRCSPISGHKSVSWYQQVLGQGPQFIFQYYEKEERGRGNFPDRFSARQFPNYSSELNVNALLLGDSALYLCASSVQFYAAEGEQYFGPGTRLTVT.

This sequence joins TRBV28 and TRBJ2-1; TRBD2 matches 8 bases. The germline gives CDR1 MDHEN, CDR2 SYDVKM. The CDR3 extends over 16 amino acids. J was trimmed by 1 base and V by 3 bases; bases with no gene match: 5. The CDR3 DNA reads TGTGCCAGCAGTTTTGTAAGCGGGAGTTCCTACAATGAGCAGTTCTTC. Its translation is CASSFVSGSSYNEQFF.

CDR3 bases: TGTGCCAGCAGCCCCTCCTTGGCGGGGGACTCCTACGAGCAGTACTTC. Amino acids: CASSPSLAGDSYEQYF. This chain links TRBV5-4 with TRBJ2-7; 7 bases fit TRBD2. V lost 4 bases, J lost 0 bases, and 10 bases stayed unmatched. Germline CDR1 is SGHNT and CDR2 is YYREEE (reference sequence). The CDR3 is 16 residues long.

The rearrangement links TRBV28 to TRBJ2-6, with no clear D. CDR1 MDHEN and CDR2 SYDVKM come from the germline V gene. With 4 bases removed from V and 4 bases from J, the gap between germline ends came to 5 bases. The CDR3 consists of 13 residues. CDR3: CASSSVGANVLTF. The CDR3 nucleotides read TGTGCCAGCAGTTCGGTGGGGGCCAACGTCCTGACTTTC. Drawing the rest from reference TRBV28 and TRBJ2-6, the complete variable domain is DVKVTQSSRYLVKRTGEKVFLECVQDMDHENMFWYRQDPGLGLRLIYFSYDVKMKEKGDIPEGYSVSREKKERFSLILESASTNQTSMYLCASSSVGANVLTFGAGSRLTVL.

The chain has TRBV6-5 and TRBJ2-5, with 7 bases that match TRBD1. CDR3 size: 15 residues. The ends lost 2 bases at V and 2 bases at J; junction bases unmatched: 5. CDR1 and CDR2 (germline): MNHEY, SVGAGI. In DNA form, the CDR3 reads TGTGCCAGCAGTTACCCGACAGGGCTACAAGAGACCCAGTACTTC. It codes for CASSYPTGLQETQYF.